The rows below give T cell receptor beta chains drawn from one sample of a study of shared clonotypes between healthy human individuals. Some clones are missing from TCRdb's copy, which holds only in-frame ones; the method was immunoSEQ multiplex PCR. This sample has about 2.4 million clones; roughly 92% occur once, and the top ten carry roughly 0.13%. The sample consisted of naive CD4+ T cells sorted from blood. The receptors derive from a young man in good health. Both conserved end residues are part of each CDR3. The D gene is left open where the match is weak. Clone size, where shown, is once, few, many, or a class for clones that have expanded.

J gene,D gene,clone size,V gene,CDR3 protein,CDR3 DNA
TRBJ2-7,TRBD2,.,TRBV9,CASSVVGTSGYEQYF,TGTGCCAGCAGCGTAGTTGGTACTAGCGGGTACGAGCAGTACTTC
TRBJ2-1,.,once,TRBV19,CASSPQGGNNEQFF,TGTGCCAGTAGTCCACAGGGAGGAAACAATGAGCAGTTCTTC
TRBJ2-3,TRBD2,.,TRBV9,CASSVAGGTYTDTQYF,TGTGCCAGCAGCGTAGCGGGGGGTACCTACACAGATACGCAGTATTTT
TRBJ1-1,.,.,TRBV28,CASNIPGRGEAFF,TGTGCCAGCAACATTCCAGGGAGGGGTGAAGCTTTCTTT
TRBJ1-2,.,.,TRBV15,CATSRDWGSYGYTF,TGTGCCACCAGCAGAGATTGGGGGAGCTATGGCTACACCTTC
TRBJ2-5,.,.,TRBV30,CAWNGGLQETQYF,TGTGCCTGGAACGGGGGCCTCCAAGAGACCCAGTACTTC
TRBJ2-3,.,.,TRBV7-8,CASSVGSGRSSTDTQYF,TGTGCCAGCAGCGTAGGAAGCGGTCGTTCAAGCACAGATACGCAGTATTTT
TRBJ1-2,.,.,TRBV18,CASSPSGVEGYTF,TGTGCCAGCTCACCATCAGGGGTGGAAGGCTACACCTTC
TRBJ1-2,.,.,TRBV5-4,CASSLGTDMAAGYTF,TGTGCCAGCAGCTTAGGGACGGACATGGCGGCTGGCTACACCTTC
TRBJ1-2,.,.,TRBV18,CASSGGGYGYTF,TGTGCCAGCTCAGGAGGGGGCTATGGCTACACCTTC
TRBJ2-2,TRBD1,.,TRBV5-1,CASSLGGTGTGELFF,TGCGCCAGCAGCTTGGGAGGGACAGGAACCGGGGAGCTGTTTTTT
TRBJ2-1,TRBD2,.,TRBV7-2,CASSLAGGNYNEQFF,TGTGCCAGCAGCTTAGCGGGAGGGAACTACAATGAGCAGTTCTTC
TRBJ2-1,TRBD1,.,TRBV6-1,CASSGGTGSSYNEQFF,TGTGCCAGCAGTGGGGGGACAGGAAGCTCCTACAATGAGCAGTTCTTC
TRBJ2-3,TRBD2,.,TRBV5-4,CASSAGLAGQDTQYF,TGTGCCAGCAGCGCCGGACTAGCGGGGCAAGATACGCAGTATTTT
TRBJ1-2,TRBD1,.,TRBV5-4,CASSASGTEARRGGYTF,TGTGCCAGCAGCGCCTCCGGGACAGAGGCCCGGAGAGGGGGCTACACCTTC
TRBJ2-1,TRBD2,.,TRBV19,CASSISGGPLFF,TGTGCCAGTAGTATATCGGGAGGGCCTCTGTTCTTC
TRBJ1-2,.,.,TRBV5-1,CASSSRGDDGYTF,TGCGCCAGCAGCTCCCGGGGGGACGATGGCTACACCTTC
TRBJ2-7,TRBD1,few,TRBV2,CASSESRGQENF,TGTGCCAGCAGTGAATCCCGAGGACAGGAGAACTTC
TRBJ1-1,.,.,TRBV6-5,CASSLGGFDTEAFF,TGTGCCAGCAGCCTAGGGGGTTTTGACACTGAAGCTTTCTTT
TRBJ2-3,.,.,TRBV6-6,CASSYSRVTATDTQYF,TGTGCCAGCAGTTACTCGAGGGTGACAGCCACAGATACGCAGTATTTT
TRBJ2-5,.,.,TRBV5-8,CASSPRLTETQYF,TGTGCCAGCAGCCCCAGGTTAACAGAGACCCAGTACTTC
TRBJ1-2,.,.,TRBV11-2,CASSLVGGKSYGYTF,TGTGCCAGCAGCTTAGTGGGGGGTAAGAGCTATGGCTACACCTTC
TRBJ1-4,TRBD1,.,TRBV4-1,CASSEPTGAPGKLFF,TGCGCCAGCAGCGAACCAACAGGGGCCCCGGGGAAACTGTTTTTT
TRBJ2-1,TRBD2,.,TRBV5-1,CASSFRTSGMGAYNEQFF,TGCGCCAGCAGCTTTAGAACTAGCGGGATGGGGGCCTACAATGAGCAGTTCTTC
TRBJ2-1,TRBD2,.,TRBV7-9,CASSSRLALAGGANEQFF,TGTGCCAGCAGCTCACGCCTTGCCCTAGCGGGGGGGGCAAATGAGCAGTTCTTC
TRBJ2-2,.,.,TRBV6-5,CASSYWRGGNTGELFF,TGTGCCAGCAGTTACTGGAGGGGGGGGAACACCGGGGAGCTGTTTTTT
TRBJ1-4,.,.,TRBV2,CASSEISAGSEKLFF,TGTGCCAGCAGTGAAATTTCAGCAGGGAGTGAAAAACTGTTTTTT
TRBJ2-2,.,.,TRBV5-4,CASSWAWGARTGELFF,TGTGCCAGCAGCTGGGCCTGGGGGGCCCGAACCGGGGAGCTGTTTTTT
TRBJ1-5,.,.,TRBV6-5,CASSYSVGGGQPQHF,TGTGCCAGCAGTTACTCGGTGGGTGGGGGTCAGCCCCAGCATTTT
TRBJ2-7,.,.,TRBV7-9,CASSSGPVPNEQYF,TGTGCCAGCAGCTCTGGACCGGTTCCTAACGAGCAGTACTTC
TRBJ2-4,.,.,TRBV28,CASSPSNLAKNIQYF,TGTGCCAGCAGTCCCAGTAATCTAGCCAAAAACATTCAGTACTTC
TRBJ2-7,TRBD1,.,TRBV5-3,CARSLNRGLYEQYF,TGTGCCAGAAGCCTAAACAGGGGGCTATACGAGCAGTACTTC
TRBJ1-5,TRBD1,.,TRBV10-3,CAISESGQGSNQPQHF,TGTGCCATCAGTGAGTCGGGACAGGGTAGCAATCAGCCCCAGCATTTT
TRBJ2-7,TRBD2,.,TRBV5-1,CASSRGLGGGDEQYF,TGCGCCAGCAGCAGAGGACTAGGAGGCGGTGACGAGCAGTACTTC